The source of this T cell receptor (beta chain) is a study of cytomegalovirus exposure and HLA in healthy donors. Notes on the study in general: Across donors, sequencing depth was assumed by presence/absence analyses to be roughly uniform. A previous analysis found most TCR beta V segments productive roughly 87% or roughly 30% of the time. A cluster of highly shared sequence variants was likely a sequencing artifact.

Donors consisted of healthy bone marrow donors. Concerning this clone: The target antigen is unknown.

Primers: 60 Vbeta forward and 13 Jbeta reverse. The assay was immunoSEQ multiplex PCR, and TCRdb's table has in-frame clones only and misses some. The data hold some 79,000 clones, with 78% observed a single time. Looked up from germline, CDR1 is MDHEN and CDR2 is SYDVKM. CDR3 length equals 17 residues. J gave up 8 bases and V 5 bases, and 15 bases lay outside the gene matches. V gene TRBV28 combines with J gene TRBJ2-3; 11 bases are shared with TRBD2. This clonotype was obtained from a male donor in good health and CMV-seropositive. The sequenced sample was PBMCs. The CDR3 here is CASSGVGSGGAYSTQYF. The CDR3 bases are TGTGCCAGCAGTGGCGTCGGTAGCGGGGGGGCCTATAGTACGCAGTATTTT.